One TCR beta chain is described in this entry. Germline lookup yields CDR1 MNHEY and CDR2 SMNVEV (reference sequence). The CDR3 spans 15 residues. V shed 6 bases and J shed 4 bases, with 16 bases lying between them. Splitting of each subset's genomic DNA was done evenly across several immunoSEQ plates. About 30,000 T cell genomes, or about 190 ng DNA, went into the sorted-subset replicate PCRs. In the original processing: ImmunoSEQ output held junction-only sequences without quality scores, so filtering differed. The table came from immunoSEQ multiplex PCR; TCRdb's copy has only in-frame clones and leaves some out. The V and J calls and clone size are taken from that table; D and trimming were inferred from the DNA. The top ten hold approximately 0.4% of the sample, which has approximately 2.1 million clones, approximately 93% seen once. This sample was included in a study of shared clonotypes between healthy human individuals.

CD4+ cells underwent separation, giving CD45RA+ naive and CD45RA-negative memory subsets. This clonotype was sampled from a man younger than 35 in good health. Some clones in this sample may be carry-over from other donors' samples. The sample comprised naive CD4+ T cells from PBMCs. Subset denoted: CD45RA+ positively selected. The chain uses TRBV27 and TRBJ1-3; D is possibly TRBD1 (6 bases). The CDR3, as DNA: TGTGCCAGCAGCCGAGGCAGGGGCCTCGGAAACACCATATATTTT. It encodes CASSRGRGLGNTIYF.